This record covers a single TCR beta chain. Germline CDR1 SGHAT, CDR2 FQNNGV. V was cut by 4 bases and J by 0 bases, with 16 bases left in between. There are 16 residues in the CDR3. This record comes from a study of early stage breast cancer tumors. Study-level information: About 70% of the 16 invasive tumors were ER+, PR+ and HER2-. The ER+/PR+/HER2- tumors included roughly 8 ductal and a handful of lobular carcinomas.

Sampling of the adjacent normal breast tissue occurred 2-4 cm from the tumor. Each sample had two DNA replicates, roughly 0.5 ug blood or roughly 1.6 ug tissue. Repertoires were generated with immunoSEQ multiplex PCR, while TCRdb's copy carries only in-frame clones and drops some. The sample includes 11,000 to 15,000 clones, approximately 84% of them seen just once. The chain combines TRBV11-2 with TRBJ2-7; D uncertain. The sample was normal breast tissue next to the tumor. This clonotype originated in a person aged 30 to 39 with breast cancer. The CDR3 is CASSSFSPHSSYEQYF. The CDR3 DNA is TGTGCCAGCAGCTCCTTTAGCCCGCACAGCTCCTACGAGCAGTACTTC.